This TCR beta chain comes out of a study of cytomegalovirus exposure and HLA in healthy donors. The PCR contained 60 Vbeta and 13 Jbeta primers. The method was immunoSEQ multiplex PCR; TCRdb's version includes in-frame clones alone and lacks a portion of them. The repertoire holds some 150,000 clones, with 70% to 90% as singletons. This clone has a single count. The germline CDR1 and CDR2 sequences are SGHAT and FQNNGV. This CDR3 comprises 16 residues. Trimming removed 5 bases at V and 5 bases at J, with 20 bases between. Donors showed nominal health when sampled, although they likely had unrecorded immune exposures.

Sequenced sample: PBMCs. This chain links TRBV11-2 with TRBJ2-3, with a weak D call TRBD1 (5 bases). The origin of this receptor is a woman aged 25 to 45 in good health and CMV-seropositive. The CDR3 bases are TGTGCCAGCAGCCGAAATCTTGCAGGGATGGGAGATACGCAGTATTTT. Translation gives CASSRNLAGMGDTQYF.